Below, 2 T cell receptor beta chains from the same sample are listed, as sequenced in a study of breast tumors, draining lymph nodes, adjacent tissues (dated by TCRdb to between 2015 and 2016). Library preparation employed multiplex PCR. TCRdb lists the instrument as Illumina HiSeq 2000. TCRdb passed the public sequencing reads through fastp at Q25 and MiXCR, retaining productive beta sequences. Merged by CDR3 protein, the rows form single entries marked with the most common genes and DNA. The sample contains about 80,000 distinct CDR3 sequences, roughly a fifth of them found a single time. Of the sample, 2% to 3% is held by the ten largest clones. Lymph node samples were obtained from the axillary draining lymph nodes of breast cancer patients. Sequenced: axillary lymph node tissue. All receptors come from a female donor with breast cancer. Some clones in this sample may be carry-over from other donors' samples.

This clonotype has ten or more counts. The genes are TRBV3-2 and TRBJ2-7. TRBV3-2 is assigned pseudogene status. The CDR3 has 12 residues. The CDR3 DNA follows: TGTGCCAGCAGCCAAGGTCGGCCCGAGCAGTACTTC. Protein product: CASSQGRPEQYF.

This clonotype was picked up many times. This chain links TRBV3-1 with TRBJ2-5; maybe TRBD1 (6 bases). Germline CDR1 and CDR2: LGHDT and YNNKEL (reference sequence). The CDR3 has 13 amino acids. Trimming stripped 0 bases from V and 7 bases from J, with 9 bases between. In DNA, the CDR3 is TGTGCCAGCAGCCAAGAAATGACAGGGACCCAGTACTTC. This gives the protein CASSQEMTGTQYF.